The 7 T cell receptor beta chains below come from one sample, sequenced in a study of T cell responses to AZD1222 COVID-19 vaccine. Assay: immunoSEQ multiplex PCR; the TCRdb copy retains only in-frame clones and omits some. The data show around 160,000 clones, roughly 90% seen once. The source was peripheral blood, collected on day 0 of AZD1222 vaccination. The receptors here all came from an adult in good health.

This chain connects TRBV15 to TRBJ2-5, with D possibly being TRBD1 (6 bases). This CDR3 has 14 residues. Germline V CDR1 and CDR2: LNHNV, YYDKDF (reference sequence). Trimming took 0 bases from V and 4 from J, leaving 9 bases between them. The CDR3 DNA follows: TGTGCCACCAGCAGAGAGACAGGTCCAGAGACCCAGTACTTC. Translating it yields CATSRETGPETQYF. Based on the CDR3 plus reference TRBV15 and TRBJ2-5, the full variable domain is DAMVIQNPRYQVTQFGKPVTLSCSQTLNHNVMYWYQQKSSQAPKLLFHYYDKDFNNEADTPDNFQSRRPNTSFCFLDIRSPGLGDTAMYLCATSRETGPETQYFGPGTRLLVL.

The rearrangement joins TRBV4-3 to TRBJ2-7; D possibly uses TRBD1 or TRBD2 (5 bases each). The germline V gene has CDR1 LGHNA and CDR2 YSLEER. This CDR3 has 17 residues. Trimming pared 0 bases from V and 4 bases from J, leaving 19 bases between. In nucleotides, the CDR3 is TGCGCCAGCAGCCAAGAAGTTGGGGGACCGCCGGGATACGAGCAGTACTTC. Its translation is CASSQEVGGPPGYEQYF.

There are many counts of this clone. The chain joins TRBV7-8 to TRBJ1-2; D perhaps matches TRBD1 (5 bases). The germline V and J ends were trimmed by 3 bases and 3 bases, with 8 bases remaining between them. There are 13 residues in the CDR3. Per the germline V gene, CDR1 is SGHVS and CDR2 is FQNEAQ. CDR3 sequence reads: CASSFGGDYGYTF. The CDR3 coding sequence is TGTGCCAGCAGCTTTGGAGGGGACTATGGCTACACCTTC. Supplemented by reference TRBV7-8 and TRBJ1-2, the full variable domain reads GAGVSQSPRYKVAKRGQDVALRCDPISGHVSLFWYQQALGQGPEFLTYFQNEAQLDKSGLPSDRFFAERPEGSVSTLKIQRTQQEDSAVYLCASSFGGDYGYTFGSGTRLTVV.

CDR3 nucleotides: TGCGCCAGCAGCCAAGAGGGGGGGACAGGGTTCCTCGAGCAGTACTTC. Residues: CASSQEGGTGFLEQYF. The chain carries TRBV4-3 and TRBJ2-7, with 9 bases aligning to TRBD1. J lost 6 bases, V lost 0 bases, and 9 bases had no gene match. This CDR3 contains 16 residues. From germline, CDR1 is LGHNA and CDR2 YSLEER.

The rearrangement uses TRBV5-1 and TRBJ1-2, with TRBD1 matching over 8 bases. The ends lost 4 bases at V and 7 bases at J; junction bases unmatched: 12. The CDR3 has 15 amino acids. Germline loops: CDR1 SGHRS, CDR2 YFSETQ. CDR3 sequence: CASSLTPDRVGGYTF. CDR3 DNA sequence: TGCGCCAGCAGCCTCACGCCGGACAGGGTGGGTGGCTACACCTTC.

The chain recombines TRBV6-5 with TRBJ2-2, with 7 positions matching TRBD2. V was pared by 0 bases and J by 4 bases, with 5 bases of the junction left unmatched. The germline gives CDR1 MNHEY, CDR2 SVGAGI. This CDR3 is 16 amino acids long. The CDR3 nucleotides read TGTGCCAGCAGTTACTCGGCGGGGGTTTCCACCGGGGAGCTGTTTTTT. Translation gives CASSYSAGVSTGELFF.

This chain links TRBV28 with TRBJ1-3; TRBD1 matches 8 bases. V lost 4 bases and J lost 2; bases outside the gene matches: 7. Per the germline V gene, CDR1 is MDHEN and CDR2 is SYDVKM. This CDR3 has 16 amino acids. The CDR3 nucleotides are TGTGCCAGCAGTTCTCACCCGGGACAGGCTGGAAACACCATATATTTT. It translates to CASSSHPGQAGNTIYF.